Listed here are 8 T cell receptor beta chains from one sample, sequenced in a study of cytomegalovirus exposure and HLA in healthy donors. PCR involved 60 Vbeta and 13 Jbeta primers. Profiled with immunoSEQ multiplex PCR; TCRdb holds only in-frame clones, not every one. This sample yields fewer than 300,000 clones, of which 75% to 85% are seen a single time; over 0.3% belongs to the top ten. The sequenced material came from PBMCs. The receptors here all came from a girl under 10 years old in good health and CMV-seronegative.

V gene TRBV6-5 combines with J gene TRBJ1-4, with 10 bases identical to TRBD1. The junction had 2 bases not matched to a gene; V was cut back by 5 bases and J by 5 bases. CDR1 is MNHEY and CDR2 is SVGAGI in the germline V gene. CDR3 length: 14 residues. The CDR3 DNA reads as TGTGCCAGCAGTATGGACAGGGGGAATGAAAAACTGTTTTTT. This gives the protein CASSMDRGNEKLFF.

The chain employs TRBV13 and TRBJ2-5; maybe TRBD1 (5 bases). Deletions cut 5 bases from V and 5 bases from J, with 18 bases between. CDR1 is PRHDT, CDR2 FYEKMQ, per germline (reference sequence). The CDR3 runs to 15 residues. Written as DNA, the CDR3 is TGTGCCAGCAGCCTTCTCGAGATAGCAGGGGAGACCCAGTACTTC. This gives the protein CASSLLEIAGETQYF.

This chain links TRBV19 with TRBJ1-4, with 9 bases lining up with TRBD1. Germline V gives CDR1 LNHDA, CDR2 SQIVND (reference sequence). Unmatched junction bases numbered 2, after V lost 5 bases and J lost 4 bases. The CDR3 totals 14 residues. Written as DNA, the CDR3 is TGTGCCAGTAGTTGGGGACAGGGTAATGAAAAACTGTTTTTT. Its protein product is CASSWGQGNEKLFF.

In its sample, this clone was seen once. The chain is built from TRBV7-8 and TRBJ1-5, with 10 bases matching TRBD1. This CDR3 has 14 amino acids. Germline-derived CDR1 and CDR2 are SGHVS and FQNEAQ. J gave up 1 base and V 8 bases, and 2 bases lay outside the gene matches. The CDR3 DNA is TGTGCCAGCGGGACAGGGGAAAGCAATCAGCCCCAGCATTTT. Protein sequence: CASGTGESNQPQHF. Full variable domain (remainder filled in from reference TRBV7-8 and TRBJ1-5): GAGVSQSPRYKVAKRGQDVALRCDPISGHVSLFWYQQALGQGPEFLTYFQNEAQLDKSGLPSDRFFAERPEGSVSTLKIQRTQQEDSAVYLCASGTGESNQPQHFGDGTRLSIL.

The genes are TRBV28 and TRBJ2-6, with D hard to call. CDR3 length equals 15 residues. V was cut by 6 bases and J by 0 bases, with 9 bases left in between. The germline V gene has CDR1 MDHEN and CDR2 SYDVKM. This CDR3 reads CASSLTGSGANVLTF. The CDR3 region has the DNA TGTGCCAGCAGCCTGACGGGCTCTGGGGCCAACGTCCTGACTTTC.

This clone has just a few counts. The rearrangement uses TRBV5-1 and TRBJ2-1; D call uncertain. Germline V gives CDR1 SGHRS, CDR2 YFSETQ. The CDR3 runs 15 residues. Trimming took off 0 bases at V and 7 bases at J, with 14 bases between the two ends. CDR3 loop: CASSLVGLPVNEQFF. As DNA, the CDR3 is TGCGCCAGCAGCTTGGTCGGTCTCCCCGTTAATGAGCAGTTCTTC.

This chain uses TRBV27 with TRBJ2-5, with D possibly matching TRBD2 (6 bases). The V end lost 3 bases, the J end lost 2 bases, and 19 bases lay between the germline ends. The CDR3 loop spans 17 amino acids. In germline, CDR1 is MNHEY, CDR2 SMNVEV (reference sequence). CDR3 in amino acids: CASSLTLGGTPQETQYF. In DNA form, the CDR3 reads TGTGCCAGCAGTTTGACCTTGGGCGGGACCCCTCAAGAGACCCAGTACTTC.

The V gene is TRBV5-1, the J gene TRBJ1-6; D is perhaps TRBD1 (5 bases). The CDR3 contains 15 residues. Germline V lookup: CDR1 SGHRS, CDR2 YFSETQ. V was shortened by 5 bases and J by 7 bases, with 16 bases between the two germline ends. The DNA for the CDR3 is TGCGCCAGCAGTAGGACACAGCCTCAAAATTCACCCCTCCACTTT. Its translation: CASSRTQPQNSPLHF.